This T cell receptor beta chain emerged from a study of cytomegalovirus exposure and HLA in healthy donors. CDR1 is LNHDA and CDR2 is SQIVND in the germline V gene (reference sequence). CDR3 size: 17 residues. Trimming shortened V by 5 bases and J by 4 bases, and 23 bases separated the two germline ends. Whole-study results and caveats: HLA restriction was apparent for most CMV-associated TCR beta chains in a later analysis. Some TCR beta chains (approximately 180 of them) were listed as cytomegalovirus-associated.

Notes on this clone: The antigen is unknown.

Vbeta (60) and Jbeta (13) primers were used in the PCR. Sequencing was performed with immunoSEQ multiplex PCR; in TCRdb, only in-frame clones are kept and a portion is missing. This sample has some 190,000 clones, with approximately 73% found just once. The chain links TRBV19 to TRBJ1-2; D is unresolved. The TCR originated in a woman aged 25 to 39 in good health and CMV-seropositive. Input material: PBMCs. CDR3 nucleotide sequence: TGTGCCAGTAGTCCCCTGGCTTCGCGAGGGCCCGGCTATGGCTACACCTTC. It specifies CASSPLASRGPGYGYTF. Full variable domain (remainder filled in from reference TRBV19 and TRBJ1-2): DGGITQSPKYLFRKEGQNVTLSCEQNLNHDAMYWYRQDPGQGLRLIYYSQIVNDFQKGDIAEGYSVSREKKESFPLTVTSAQKNPTAFYLCASSPLASRGPGYGYTFGSGTRLTVV.